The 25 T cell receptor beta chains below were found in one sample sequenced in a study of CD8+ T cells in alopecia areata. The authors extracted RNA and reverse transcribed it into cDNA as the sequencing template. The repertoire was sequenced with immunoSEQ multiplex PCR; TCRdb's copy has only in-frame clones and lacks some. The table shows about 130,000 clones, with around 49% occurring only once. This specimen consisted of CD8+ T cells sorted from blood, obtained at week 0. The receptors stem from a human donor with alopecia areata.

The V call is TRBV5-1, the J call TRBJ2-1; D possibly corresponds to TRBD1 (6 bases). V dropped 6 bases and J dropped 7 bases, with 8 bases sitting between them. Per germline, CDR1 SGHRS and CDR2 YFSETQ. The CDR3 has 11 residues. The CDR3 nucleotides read TGCGCCAGCAATACAGGGAATGAGCAGTTCTTC. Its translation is CASNTGNEQFF. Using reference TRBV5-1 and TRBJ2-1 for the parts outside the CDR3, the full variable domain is KAGVTQTPRYLIKTRGQQVTLSCSPISGHRSVSWYQQTPGQGLQFLFEYFSETQRNKGNFPGRFSGRQFSNSRSEMNVSTLELGDSALYLCASNTGNEQFFGPGTRLTVL.

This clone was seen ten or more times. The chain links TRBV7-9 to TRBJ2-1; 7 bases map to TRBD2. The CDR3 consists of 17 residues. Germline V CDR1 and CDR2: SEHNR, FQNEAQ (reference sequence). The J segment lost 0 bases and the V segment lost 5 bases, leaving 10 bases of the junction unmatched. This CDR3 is CASSPLSGESSYNEQFF. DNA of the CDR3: TGTGCCAGCAGCCCCCTCAGCGGGGAGAGCTCCTACAATGAGCAGTTCTTC.

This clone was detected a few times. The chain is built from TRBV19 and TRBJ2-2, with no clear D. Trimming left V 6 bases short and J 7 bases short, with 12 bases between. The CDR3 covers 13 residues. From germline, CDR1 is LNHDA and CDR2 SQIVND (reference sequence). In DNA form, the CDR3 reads TGTGCCAGTAGCCTCGGGTGGGGCGGGGAGCTGTTTTTT. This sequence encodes CASSLGWGGELFF. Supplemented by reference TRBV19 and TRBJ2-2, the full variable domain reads DGGITQSPKYLFRKEGQNVTLSCEQNLNHDAMYWYRQDPGQGLRLIYYSQIVNDFQKGDIAEGYSVSREKKESFPLTVTSAQKNPTAFYLCASSLGWGGELFFGEGSRLTVL.

CDR3 in DNA: TGCGCCAGCAGCCTGACTAGGCGGGGGGCCGGGACCGGGGAGCTGTTTTTT. This translates into CASSLTRRGAGTGELFF. The chain employs TRBV4-1 and TRBJ2-2, with TRBD2 matching 8 bases. Per germline, CDR1 MGHRA and CDR2 YSYEKL. The CDR3 consists of 17 residues. The ends lost 4 bases at V and 5 bases at J; junction bases unmatched: 12.

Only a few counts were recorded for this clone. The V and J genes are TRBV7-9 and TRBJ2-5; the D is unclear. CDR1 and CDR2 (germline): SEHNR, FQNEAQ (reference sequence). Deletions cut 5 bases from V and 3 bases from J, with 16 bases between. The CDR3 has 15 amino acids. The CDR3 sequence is CASSPGSAAEETQYF. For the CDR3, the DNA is TGTGCCAGCAGCCCCGGTTCCGCGGCTGAAGAGACCCAGTACTTC.

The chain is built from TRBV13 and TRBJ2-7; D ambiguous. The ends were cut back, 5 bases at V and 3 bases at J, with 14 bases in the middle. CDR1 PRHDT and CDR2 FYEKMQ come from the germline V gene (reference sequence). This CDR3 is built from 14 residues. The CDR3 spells CASSPGRSYYEQYF. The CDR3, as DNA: TGTGCCAGCAGCCCCGGCCGAAGTTACTACGAGCAGTACTTC.

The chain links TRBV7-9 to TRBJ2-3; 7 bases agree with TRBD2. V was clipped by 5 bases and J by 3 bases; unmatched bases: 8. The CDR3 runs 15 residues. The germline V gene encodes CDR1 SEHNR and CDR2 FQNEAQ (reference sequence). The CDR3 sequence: CASSPVSGWTDTQYF. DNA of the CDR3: TGTGCCAGCAGCCCCGTTAGCGGGTGGACAGATACGCAGTATTTT.

CDR3 sequence reads: CASMGQGYSNQPQHF. The DNA of the CDR3 is TGTGCCAGCATGGGACAGGGGTATAGCAATCAGCCCCAGCATTTT. The chain carries TRBV6-5 and TRBJ1-5; TRBD1 matches at 10 bases. J was trimmed by 0 bases and V by 7 bases; bases with no gene match: 3. Germline values: CDR1 MNHEY, CDR2 SVGAGI. The CDR3 consists of 15 residues.

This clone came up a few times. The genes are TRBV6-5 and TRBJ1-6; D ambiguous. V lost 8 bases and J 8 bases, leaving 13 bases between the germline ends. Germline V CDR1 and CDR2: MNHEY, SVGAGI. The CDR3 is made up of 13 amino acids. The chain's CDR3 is CASRIASYSPLHF. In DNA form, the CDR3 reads TGTGCCAGCCGGATCGCCAGTTATTCACCCCTCCACTTT.

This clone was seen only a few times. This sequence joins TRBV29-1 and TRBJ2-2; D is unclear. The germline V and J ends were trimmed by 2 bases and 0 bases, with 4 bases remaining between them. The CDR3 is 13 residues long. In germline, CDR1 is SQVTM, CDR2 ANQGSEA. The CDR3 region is CSVEQSNTGELFF. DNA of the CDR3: TGCAGCGTTGAACAGTCGAACACCGGGGAGCTGTTTTTT.

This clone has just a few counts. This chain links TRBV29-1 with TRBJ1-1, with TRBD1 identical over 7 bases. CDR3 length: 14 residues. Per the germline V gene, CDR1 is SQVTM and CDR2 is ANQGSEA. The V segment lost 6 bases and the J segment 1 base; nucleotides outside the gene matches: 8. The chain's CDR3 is CSVAGGGSNTEAFF. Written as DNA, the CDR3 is TGCAGCGTCGCAGGGGGGGGATCGAACACTGAAGCTTTCTTT.

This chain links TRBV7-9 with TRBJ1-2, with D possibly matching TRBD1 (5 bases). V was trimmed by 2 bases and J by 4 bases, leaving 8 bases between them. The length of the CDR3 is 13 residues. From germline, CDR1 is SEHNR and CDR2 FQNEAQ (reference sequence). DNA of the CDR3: TGTGCCAGCAGCTTACAGGGCTTCTATGGCTACACCTTC. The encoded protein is CASSLQGFYGYTF. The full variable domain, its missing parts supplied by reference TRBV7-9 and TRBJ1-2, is DTGVSQNPRHKITKRGQNVTFRCDPISEHNRLYWYRQTLGQGPEFLTYFQNEAQLEKSRLLSDRFSAERPKGSFSTLEIQRTEQGDSAMYLCASSLQGFYGYTFGSGTRLTVV.

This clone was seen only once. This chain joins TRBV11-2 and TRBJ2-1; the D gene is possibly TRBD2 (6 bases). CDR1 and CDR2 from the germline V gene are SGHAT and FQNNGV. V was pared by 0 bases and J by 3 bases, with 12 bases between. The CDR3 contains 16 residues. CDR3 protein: CASSLDPAGSYNEQFF. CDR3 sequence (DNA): TGTGCCAGCAGCTTAGATCCGGCGGGGAGCTACAATGAGCAGTTCTTC.

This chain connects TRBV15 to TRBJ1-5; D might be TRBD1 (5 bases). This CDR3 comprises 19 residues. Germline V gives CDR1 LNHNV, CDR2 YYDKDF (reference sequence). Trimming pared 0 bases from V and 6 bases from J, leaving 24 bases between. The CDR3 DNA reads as TGTGCCACCAGCAGAGATTGGGGGGACGAGGTGCTCGGTGCTCAGCCCCAGCATTTT. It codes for CATSRDWGDEVLGAQPQHF.

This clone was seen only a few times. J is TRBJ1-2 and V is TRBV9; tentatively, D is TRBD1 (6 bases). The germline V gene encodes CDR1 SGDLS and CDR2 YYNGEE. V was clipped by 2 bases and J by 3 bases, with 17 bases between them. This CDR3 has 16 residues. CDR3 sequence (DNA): TGTGCCAGCAGCGTCCAACTAACAGGGCTTGACTATGGCTACACCTTC. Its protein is CASSVQLTGLDYGYTF.

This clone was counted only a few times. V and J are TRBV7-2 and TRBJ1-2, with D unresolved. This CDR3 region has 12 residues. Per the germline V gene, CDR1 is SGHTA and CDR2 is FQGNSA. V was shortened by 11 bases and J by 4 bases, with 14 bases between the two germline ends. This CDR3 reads CASLWGAYGYTF. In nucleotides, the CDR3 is TGTGCCTCTCTGTGGGGAGCCTATGGCTACACCTTC.

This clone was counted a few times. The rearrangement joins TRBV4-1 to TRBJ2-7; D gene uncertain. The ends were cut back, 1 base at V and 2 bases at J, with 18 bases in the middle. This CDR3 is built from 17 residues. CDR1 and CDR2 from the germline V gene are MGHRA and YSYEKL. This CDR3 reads CASSQVVGQTPTYEQYF. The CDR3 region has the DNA TGCGCCAGCAGCCAAGTGGTGGGTCAGACGCCCACCTACGAGCAGTACTTC.

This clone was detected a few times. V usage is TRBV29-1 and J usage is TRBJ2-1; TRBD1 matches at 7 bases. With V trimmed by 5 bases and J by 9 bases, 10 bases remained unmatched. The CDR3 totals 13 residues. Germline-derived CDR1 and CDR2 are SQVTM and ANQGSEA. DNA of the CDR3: TGCAGCGTTTTGACAGGGTTTCCGGGTGAGCAGTTCTTC. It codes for CSVLTGFPGEQFF.

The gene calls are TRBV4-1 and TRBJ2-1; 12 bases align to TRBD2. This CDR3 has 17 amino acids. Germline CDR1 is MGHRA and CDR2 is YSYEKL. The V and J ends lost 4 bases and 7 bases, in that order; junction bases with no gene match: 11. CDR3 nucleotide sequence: TGCGCCAGCAGCCCCCGACTAGCGGGGGAAAGTGAGAATGAGCAGTTCTTC. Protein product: CASSPRLAGESENEQFF.

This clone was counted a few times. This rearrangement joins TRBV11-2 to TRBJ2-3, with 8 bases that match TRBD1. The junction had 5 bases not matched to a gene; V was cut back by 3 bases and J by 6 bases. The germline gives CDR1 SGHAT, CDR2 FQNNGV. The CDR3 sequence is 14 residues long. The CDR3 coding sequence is TGTGCCAGCAGCTTTGGGACAGGAGGGGATACGCAGTATTTT. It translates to CASSFGTGGDTQYF.

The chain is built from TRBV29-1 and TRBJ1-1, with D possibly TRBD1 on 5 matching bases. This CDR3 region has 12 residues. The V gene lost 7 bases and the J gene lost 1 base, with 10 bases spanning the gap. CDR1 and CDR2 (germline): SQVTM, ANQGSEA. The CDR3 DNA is TGCAGCGGTGTGGGGGGGAACACTGAAGCTTTCTTT. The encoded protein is CSGVGGNTEAFF.

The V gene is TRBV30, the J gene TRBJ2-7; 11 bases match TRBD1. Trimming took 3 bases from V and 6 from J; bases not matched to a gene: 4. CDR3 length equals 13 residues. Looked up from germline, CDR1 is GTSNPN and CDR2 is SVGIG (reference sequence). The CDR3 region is CAWSPGTGGEQYF. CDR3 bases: TGTGCCTGGAGCCCCGGGACAGGGGGCGAGCAGTACTTC.

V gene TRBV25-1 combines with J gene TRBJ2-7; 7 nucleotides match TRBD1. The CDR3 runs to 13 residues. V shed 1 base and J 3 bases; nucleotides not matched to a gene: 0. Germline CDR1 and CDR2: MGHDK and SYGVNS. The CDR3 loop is CASSESGGYEQYF. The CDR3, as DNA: TGTGCCAGCAGTGAATCAGGGGGCTACGAGCAGTACTTC.

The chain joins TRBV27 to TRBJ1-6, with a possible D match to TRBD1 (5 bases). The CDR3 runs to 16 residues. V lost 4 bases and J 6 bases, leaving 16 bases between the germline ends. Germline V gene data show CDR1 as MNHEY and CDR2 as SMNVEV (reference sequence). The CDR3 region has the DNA TGTGCCAGCAGTTCCGTCGTCAGGGTCGGTAATTCACCCCTCCACTTT. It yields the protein CASSSVVRVGNSPLHF.

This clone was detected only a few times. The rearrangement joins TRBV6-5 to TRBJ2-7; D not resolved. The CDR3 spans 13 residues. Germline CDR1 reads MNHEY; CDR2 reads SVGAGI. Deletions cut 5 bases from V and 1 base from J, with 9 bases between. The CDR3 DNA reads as TGTGCCAGCAGTGGTTTGGGGTCCTACGAGCAGTACTTC. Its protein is CASSGLGSYEQYF.